This T cell receptor (beta chain) was identified in a study of blood T cell repertoires in COVID-19. Study background: The samples span acute and convalescent COVID-19 from the United States, Italy and Spain.

Assay: immunoSEQ multiplex PCR; the TCRdb copy retains only in-frame clones and omits some. Of 250,000 or so clones in the sample, 89% were seen once. The germline V gene encodes CDR1 LNHDA and CDR2 SQIVND (reference sequence). The CDR3 has 15 residues. Trimming took 5 bases from V and 6 from J; bases not matched to a gene: 8. The material sequenced was peripheral blood. The genes are TRBV19 and TRBJ2-1; 9 nucleotides align to TRBD2. The TCR sequence derives from a woman aged 40 to 49 who had recovered from COVID-19. Written as DNA, the CDR3 is TGTGCCAGTAGTCTGGACGCGGGAGGGCCCAATGAGCAGTTCTTC. Protein: CASSLDAGGPNEQFF.